The 32 T cell receptor beta chains listed next were all sequenced from one sample in a study of radiation and T cells in renal cell carcinoma. As to time point: blood 2 weeks post-SBRT. Treatment of the sample: 15 Gy SBRT to primary tumor, nephrectomy 4 weeks later. Profiled with immunoSEQ multiplex PCR; TCRdb holds only in-frame clones, not every one. The table records around 26,000 clones, roughly 80% of them present only once. The source material was blood, sampled from a patient whose treatment included radiotherapy and nephrectomy. Every receptor here comes from a man aged 60 to 69 with renal cell carcinoma.

This rearrangement joins TRBV9 to TRBJ1-3, with D hard to call. V shed 5 bases and J shed 0 bases, with 9 bases lying between them. Germline CDR1 and CDR2: SGDLS and YYNGEE. The CDR3 loop spans 14 amino acids. The CDR3 reads CASRPGLSGNTIYF. The CDR3 bases are TGTGCCAGCAGACCGGGCCTCTCTGGAAACACCATATATTTT.

This clone was counted only a few times. The V call is TRBV4-2, the J call TRBJ2-1, with unresolved D. The CDR3 covers 10 residues. CDR1 is LGHNA, CDR2 YNFKEQ, per germline. CDR3 bases: TGTGCGTCGGCAGGTCATGAGCAGTTCTTC. Translated, it gives CASAGHEQFF.

A few counts support this clone. This rearrangement joins TRBV2 to TRBJ2-3, with D possibly matching TRBD1 (6 bases). Germline V gene sequence: CDR1 SNHLY, CDR2 FYNNEI. The ends were cut back, 1 base at V and 6 bases at J, with 11 bases in the middle. This CDR3 is built from 14 residues. CDR3 DNA: TGTGCCAGCAGTGAAGACAGGGTGGTTGATACGCAGTATTTT. This gives the protein CASSEDRVVDTQYF.

This clone was observed once. This chain uses TRBV5-1 with TRBJ2-1; 7 bases agree with TRBD2. Trimming removed 1 base from V and 8 bases from J; junction bases left unmatched: 12. The CDR3 length is 16 residues. Germline loops: CDR1 SGHRS, CDR2 YFSETQ. This chain's CDR3 is CASSLIAGPSSHEQFF. In DNA, the CDR3 is TGCGCCAGCAGCTTGATAGCGGGTCCCTCTTCGCATGAGCAGTTCTTC.

This clone is medium-sized. The sample contains more than one DNA sequence encoding this CDR3. The V and J genes are TRBV5-1 and TRBJ1-1, with D unclear. V lost 0 bases and J 2 bases, leaving 11 bases between the germline ends. The CDR3 runs to 15 residues. Germline CDR1 and CDR2: SGHRS and YFSETQ. CDR3 sequence (DNA): TGCGCCAGCAGCTTGGGACACGGGGTTAACACTGAAGCTTTCTTT. Amino acids: CASSLGHGVNTEAFF. Looking up the rest from reference TRBV5-1 and TRBJ1-1 gives the full variable domain: KAGVTQTPRYLIKTRGQQVTLSCSPISGHRSVSWYQQTPGQGLQFLFEYFSETQRNKGNFPGRFSGRQFSNSRSEMNVSTLELGDSALYLCASSLGHGVNTEAFFGQGTRLTVV.

The chain carries TRBV19 and TRBJ2-1; TRBD1 might be the D (6 bases). Per germline, CDR1 LNHDA and CDR2 SQIVND (reference sequence). Trimming shortened V by 10 bases and J by 5 bases, and 18 bases separated the two germline ends. CDR3 length: 14 residues. The CDR3 loop is CATFDAGDHNEQFF. For the CDR3, the DNA is TGTGCCACCTTCGATGCAGGGGATCACAATGAGCAGTTCTTC.

CDR3 residues: CASSQSDIGYTF. CDR3 bases: TGTGCCAGCAGCCAATCGGACATTGGCTACACCTTC. This chain joins TRBV16 and TRBJ1-2; perhaps TRBD1 as D (5 bases). In germline, CDR1 is KGHSY, CDR2 FQNENV. The V gene lost 0 bases and the J gene lost 7 bases, with 6 bases spanning the gap. The CDR3 runs 12 residues.

The rearrangement uses TRBV7-9 and TRBJ1-4, with a weak D call TRBD1 (5 bases). This CDR3 comprises 14 residues. The V end was cut by 7 bases, the J end by 5 bases, with 14 bases between. Germline V gives CDR1 SEHNR, CDR2 FQNEAQ (reference sequence). The DNA for the CDR3 is TGTGCCAGCACCCCGGGACGGGGGAATGAAAAACTGTTTTTT. The encoded protein is CASTPGRGNEKLFF.

This clone was seen just once. V gene TRBV6-5 combines with J gene TRBJ2-1; D gene uncertain. V lost 4 bases and J lost 6, with 7 bases in between. This CDR3 has 12 residues. The V gene's germline CDR1 is MNHEY and CDR2 SVGAGI. The DNA of the CDR3 is TGTGCCAGCAGTTCACGACTCAATGAGCAGTTCTTC. Protein product: CASSSRLNEQFF.

The CDR3 DNA reads as TGTGCCAGCAGGGGAACTTTAGCGGGAGAGGCGGAGACCCAGTACTTC. It translates to CASRGTLAGEAETQYF. This chain uses TRBV28 with TRBJ2-5, with 9 bases fitting TRBD2. This CDR3 region has 16 residues. The V segment lost 6 bases and the J segment 5 bases; nucleotides outside the gene matches: 13. Germline V gene data show CDR1 as MDHEN and CDR2 as SYDVKM.

The rearrangement uses TRBV14 and TRBJ1-1, with D perhaps TRBD1 (5 bases). CDR1 and CDR2 (germline): SGHDN, FVKESK. Between the trimmed V and J ends, which lost 4 bases and 0 bases, there was a span of 21 bases. This CDR3 contains 18 residues. DNA for the CDR3: TGTGCCAGCAGCCGAGCTCGAATTTGGGACTATATGAACACTGAAGCTTTCTTT. Translating it yields CASSRARIWDYMNTEAFF.

This chain links TRBV7-9 with TRBJ1-5; D gene unclear. Germline-derived CDR1 and CDR2 are SEHNR and FQNEAQ (reference sequence). V lost 2 bases to trimming and J lost 4 bases, with 3 bases between them. The CDR3 length is 12 residues. As DNA, the CDR3 is TGTGCCAGCAGCTTACCAAATCAGCCCCAGCATTTT. It translates to CASSLPNQPQHF.

V and J are TRBV7-9 and TRBJ2-2, with D maybe TRBD1 (6 bases). V lost 2 bases and J 6 bases, leaving 10 bases between the germline ends. Germline V gene data show CDR1 as SEHNR and CDR2 as FQNEAQ (reference sequence). This CDR3 comprises 14 residues. The CDR3 loop reads CASSLMGTSGELFF. CDR3 sequence (DNA): TGTGCCAGCAGCTTAATGGGGACATCCGGGGAGCTGTTTTTT.

This chain links TRBV30 with TRBJ2-7; 8 nucleotides align to TRBD1. Unmatched junction bases numbered 5, after V lost 4 bases and J lost 3 bases. CDR1 is GTSNPN, CDR2 SVGIG, per germline (reference sequence). The CDR3 contains 13 residues. Written as DNA, the CDR3 is TGTGCCTGGACAGGACAGGGAAGCTACGAGCAGTACTTC. Encoded protein: CAWTGQGSYEQYF.

V is TRBV5-6 and J is TRBJ2-7; D gene unclear. V lost 4 bases and J lost 0, with 5 bases in between. The CDR3 totals 12 residues. In germline, CDR1 is SGHDT, CDR2 YYEEEE. The CDR3 spells CASSRASYEQYF. CDR3 nucleotide sequence: TGTGCCAGCAGCCGGGCCTCCTACGAGCAGTACTTC.

The V and J genes are TRBV19 and TRBJ2-1, with 9 bases matching TRBD1. This CDR3 is 16 amino acids long. Looked up from germline, CDR1 is LNHDA and CDR2 is SQIVND (reference sequence). The junction had 6 bases not matched to a gene; V was cut back by 1 base and J by 5 bases. In DNA form, the CDR3 reads TGTGCCAGTAGTATAGTTACAGGGGGCGATAACAATGAGCAGTTCTTC. Protein product: CASSIVTGGDNNEQFF.

In its sample, this clone ranks as medium-sized (0.01 to 0.1%). This sequence joins TRBV7-6 and TRBJ2-1, with D possibly called TRBD1 or TRBD2 (5 bases each). Trimming pared 1 base from V and 7 bases from J, leaving 14 bases between. In germline, CDR1 is SGHVS, CDR2 FNYEAQ. The CDR3 sequence is 15 residues long. The CDR3 region is CASSLGTGGLNEQFF. DNA for the CDR3: TGTGCCAGCAGCTTAGGCACTGGGGGTCTTAATGAGCAGTTCTTC.

By its share, this clone is medium-sized. The V gene is TRBV19, the J gene TRBJ1-1; TRBD1 matches 7 bases. The CDR3 loop spans 15 amino acids. V gave up 4 bases and J gave up 4 bases; unmatched junction bases: 9. CDR1 and CDR2 from the germline V gene are LNHDA and SQIVND (reference sequence). Here the CDR3 DNA reads TGTGCCAGTAGTACACAGGGGAGTGGGAGCACTGAAGCTTTCTTT. It is translated as CASSTQGSGSTEAFF.

J is TRBJ1-5 and V is TRBV7-6, with 9 bases aligning to TRBD1. The CDR3 has 19 residues. V shed 1 base, J shed 4 bases, and the junction held 14 bases outside the gene matches. CDR1 and CDR2 from the germline V gene are SGHVS and FNYEAQ. The DNA for the CDR3 is TGTGCCAGCAGCTTAGAGTCCCCCACAGGGGGCGCGGGGAATCAGCCCCAGCATTTT. Residues: CASSLESPTGGAGNQPQHF. Full variable domain (missing parts from reference TRBV7-6 and TRBJ1-5): GAGVSQSPRYKVTKRGQDVALRCDPISGHVSLYWYRQALGQGPEFLTYFNYEAQQDKSGLPNDRFSAERPEGSISTLTIQRTEQRDSAMYRCASSLESPTGGAGNQPQHFGDGTRLSIL.

V is TRBV30 and J is TRBJ1-3; possibly TRBD1 for D (5 bases). Germline V CDR1 and CDR2: GTSNPN, SVGIG (reference sequence). The CDR3 is 18 amino acids. The V end lost 3 bases, the J end lost 0 bases, and 21 bases lay between the germline ends. For the CDR3, the DNA is TGTGCCTGGAGGCCCAAAGGGTGGGGCACCAGCTCTGGAAACACCATATATTTT. Translated: CAWRPKGWGTSSGNTIYF.

V is TRBV23-1 and J is TRBJ2-3, with D possibly being TRBD1 (6 bases). Being an ORF, TRBV23-1 has a function that is uncertain. V was pared by 1 base and J by 0 bases, with 17 bases between. The CDR3 is 18 residues long. The DNA for the CDR3 is TGCGCCAGCAGTCAATTTTCAGGGGAGTTTAGAAGCACAGATACGCAGTATTTT. Residues: CASSQFSGEFRSTDTQYF.

This chain joins TRBV7-9 and TRBJ1-4; D is undetermined. V dropped 5 bases and J dropped 6 bases, with 16 bases sitting between them. Germline CDR1 reads SEHNR; CDR2 reads FQNEAQ (reference sequence). The length of the CDR3 is 15 residues. CDR3 in DNA: TGTGCCAGCAGCCTGGTCCGGGCAGAGGATGAAAAACTGTTTTTT. Translating gives CASSLVRAEDEKLFF.

This clone has only a few counts. This rearrangement joins TRBV6-5 to TRBJ1-1; D is unresolved. CDR3 length: 11 residues. V lost 6 bases and J 5 bases, leaving 7 bases between the germline ends. In germline, CDR1 is MNHEY, CDR2 SVGAGI. The CDR3 loop is CASRVGTEAFF. In nucleotides, the CDR3 is TGTGCCAGCAGGGTCGGTACTGAAGCTTTCTTT.

This clone showed up just a few times. The chain uses TRBV7-9 and TRBJ2-7; D gene uncertain. The CDR3 consists of 15 residues. The V end was cut by 4 bases, the J end by 5 bases, with 18 bases between. Germline-derived CDR1 and CDR2 are SEHNR and FQNEAQ (reference sequence). The CDR3 protein is CASSSLGSKVDEQYF. CDR3 bases: TGTGCCAGCAGCTCCCTGGGAAGTAAGGTCGACGAGCAGTACTTC.

The chain employs TRBV5-1 and TRBJ1-2, with TRBD1 matching 8 bases. Germline CDR1 is SGHRS and CDR2 is YFSETQ. V was clipped by 0 bases and J by 3 bases; unmatched bases: 1. The CDR3 covers 14 residues. CDR3 DNA: TGCGCCAGCAGCTTGGAGGGACAGGACTATGGCTACACCTTC. It codes for CASSLEGQDYGYTF.

The chain combines TRBV11-2 with TRBJ2-5, with D possibly TRBD2 on 6 matching bases. V was cut by 7 bases and J by 9 bases, with 12 bases left in between. Germline V lookup: CDR1 SGHAT, CDR2 FQNNGV. The CDR3 runs 11 residues. Here the CDR3 DNA reads TGTGCCAGCACACCAGGCGGGGCCCAGTACTTC. Translating it yields CASTPGGAQYF.

V and J are TRBV6-6 and TRBJ2-3; D is perhaps TRBD1 (5 bases). Germline V gene sequence: CDR1 MNHNY, CDR2 SVGAGI (reference sequence). Between the trimmed V and J ends, which lost 4 bases and 3 bases, there was a span of 17 bases. The CDR3 length is 16 residues. DNA for the CDR3: TGTGCCAGCAGTTCGCCCGACAGCCTGGTTACAGATACGCAGTATTTT. It yields the protein CASSSPDSLVTDTQYF.

This clone is medium-sized (0.01 to 0.1%). This sequence joins TRBV5-5 and TRBJ1-4; 9 bases agree with TRBD1. V lost 4 bases, J lost 0 bases, and 7 bases stayed unmatched. CDR1 and CDR2 from the germline V gene are SGHKS and YYEKEE (reference sequence). This CDR3 has 17 residues. The CDR3 reads CASSRGQGVATNEKLFF. CDR3 bases: TGTGCCAGCAGCCGGGGACAGGGAGTTGCAACTAATGAAAAACTGTTTTTT.

The chain uses TRBV15 and TRBJ1-1; 10 bases fit TRBD1. This CDR3 has 15 residues. Germline assignment: CDR1 LNHNV and CDR2 YYDKDF (reference sequence). The J segment lost 5 bases and the V segment lost 5 bases, leaving 8 bases of the junction unmatched. CDR3 in amino acids: CATSGMGQGKTEAFF. CDR3 coding DNA: TGTGCCACCAGCGGCATGGGACAGGGGAAAACTGAAGCTTTCTTT. Full variable domain (outside the CDR3, taken from reference TRBV15 and TRBJ1-1): DAMVIQNPRYQVTQFGKPVTLSCSQTLNHNVMYWYQQKSSQAPKLLFHYYDKDFNNEADTPDNFQSRRPNTSFCFLDIRSPGLGDTAMYLCATSGMGQGKTEAFFGQGTRLTVV.

V usage is TRBV5-1 and J usage is TRBJ2-5, with D uncertain. The CDR3 runs 13 residues. V was pared by 4 bases and J by 3 bases, with 10 bases between. Per the germline V gene, CDR1 is SGHRS and CDR2 is YFSETQ. Here the CDR3 DNA reads TGCGCCAGCAGCAAGGGTGTGGAAGAGACCCAGTACTTC. Encoded protein: CASSKGVEETQYF.

The chain employs TRBV30 and TRBJ1-2, with D unclear. In germline, CDR1 is GTSNPN, CDR2 SVGIG (reference sequence). The CDR3 is 13 residues long. V was clipped by 3 bases and J by 4 bases, with 12 bases between them. CDR3 residues: CAWSGPRSYGYTF. The CDR3 DNA follows: TGTGCCTGGAGCGGACCCCGGTCCTATGGCTACACCTTC.

J is TRBJ2-7 and V is TRBV4-2; D is unresolved. The CDR3 has 15 residues. V gave up 0 bases and J gave up 2 bases, with 11 bases separating them. Germline V gives CDR1 LGHNA, CDR2 YNFKEQ. The CDR3 loop is CASSQDPGRPYEQYF. As DNA, the CDR3 is TGTGCCAGCAGCCAAGATCCCGGGCGCCCCTACGAGCAGTACTTC.